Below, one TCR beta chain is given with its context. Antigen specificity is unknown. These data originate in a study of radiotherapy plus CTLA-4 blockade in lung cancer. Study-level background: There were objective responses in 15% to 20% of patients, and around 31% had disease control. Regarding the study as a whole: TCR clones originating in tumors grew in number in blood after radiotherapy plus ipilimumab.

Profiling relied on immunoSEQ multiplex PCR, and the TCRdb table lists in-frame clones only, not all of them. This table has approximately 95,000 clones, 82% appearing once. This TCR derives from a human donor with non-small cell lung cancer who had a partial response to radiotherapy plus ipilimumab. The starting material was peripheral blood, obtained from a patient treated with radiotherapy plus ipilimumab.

CDR3 sequence (DNA): TGCAGCGTTGAATCGAGGGCGGGAGGACTTTACAGGGGGACCCAGTACTTC. This encodes CSVESRAGGLYRGTQYF. V usage is TRBV29-1 and J usage is TRBJ2-5; D is possibly TRBD2 (8 bases). With 2 bases removed from V and 7 bases from J, the gap between germline ends came to 26 bases. Germline V lookup: CDR1 SQVTM, CDR2 ANQGSEA. There are 17 residues in the CDR3.